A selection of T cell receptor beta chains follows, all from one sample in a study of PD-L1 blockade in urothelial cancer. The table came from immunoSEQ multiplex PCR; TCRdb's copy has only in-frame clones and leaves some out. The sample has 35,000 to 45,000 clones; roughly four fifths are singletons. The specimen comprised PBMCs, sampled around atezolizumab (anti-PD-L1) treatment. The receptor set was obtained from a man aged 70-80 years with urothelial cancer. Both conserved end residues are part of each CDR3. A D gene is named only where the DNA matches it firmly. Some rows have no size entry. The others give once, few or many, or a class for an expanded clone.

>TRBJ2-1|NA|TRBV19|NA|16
TGTGCCAGTAGTGGTGGGGGACGGCAGGGGAGTCTTGAGCAGTTCTTC
CASSGGGRQGSLEQFF
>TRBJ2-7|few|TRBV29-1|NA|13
TGCAGCGTTCAAGGACAGCGCCCCTACGAGCAGTACTTC
CSVQGQRPYEQYF
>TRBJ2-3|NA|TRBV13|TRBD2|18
TGTGCCAGCAGCGGAGGTAGCGGGGGGGGCCCTAGCACAGATACGCAGTATTTT
CASSGGSGGGPSTDTQYF
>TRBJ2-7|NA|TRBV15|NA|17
TGTGCCACCAGCAGAGGAAAAGGAGGGGAATACCCCTACGAGCAGTACTTC
CATSRGKGGEYPYEQYF
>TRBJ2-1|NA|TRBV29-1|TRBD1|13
TGCAGCGTTGAGGGACAGGGGCCCTCGGGGCAGTTCTTC
CSVEGQGPSGQFF
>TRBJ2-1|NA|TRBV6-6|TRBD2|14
TGTGCCAGCAGTTACGGGACTAGCGGCAATGAGCAGTTCTTC
CASSYGTSGNEQFF
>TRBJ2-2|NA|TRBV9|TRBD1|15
TGTGCCAGCAGCATATCCGGACAGGGTATCGGGGAGCTGTTTTTT
CASSISGQGIGELFF
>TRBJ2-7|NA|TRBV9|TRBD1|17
TGTGCCAGCAGCGATAACCCCGCTGGACAGGGGTCCTACGAGCAGTACTTC
CASSDNPAGQGSYEQYF
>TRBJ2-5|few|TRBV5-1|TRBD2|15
TGCGCCAGCAGCTTGTTAGCGGGCCGTCAAGAGACCCAGTACTTC
CASSLLAGRQETQYF
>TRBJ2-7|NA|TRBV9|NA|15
TGTGCCAGCAGCGTAGGCGGGACAGAGACCTACGAGCAGTACTTC
CASSVGGTETYEQYF
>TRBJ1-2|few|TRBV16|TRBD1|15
TGTGCCAGCAGCCAGACAGGGCTCTCTAACTATGGCTACACCTTC
CASSQTGLSNYGYTF
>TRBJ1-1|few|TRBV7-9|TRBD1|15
TGTGCCAGCAGCATGGGACAGCCCCCGAACACTGAAGCTTTCTTT
CASSMGQPPNTEAFF
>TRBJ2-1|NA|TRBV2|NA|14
TGTGCCAGCAATCTCGAAGGAGGCTTCAATGAGCAGTTCTTC
CASNLEGGFNEQFF
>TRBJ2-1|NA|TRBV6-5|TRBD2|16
TGTGCCAGCAGTTTCTTCGCGGGAGGCCCCGGCAATGAGCAGTTCTTC
CASSFFAGGPGNEQFF
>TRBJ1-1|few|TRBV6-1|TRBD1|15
TGTGCCAGCAGTGCTGGGACAGGGGGGTTCACTGAAGCTTTCTTT
CASSAGTGGFTEAFF
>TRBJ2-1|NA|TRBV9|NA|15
TGTGCCAGCAGCGTAGCTACAGGGCAAAACAATGAGCAGTTCTTC
CASSVATGQNNEQFF
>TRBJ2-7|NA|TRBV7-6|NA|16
TGTGCCAGCAGCTTAGGGGCCCCGACAGGCCGCTACGAGCAGTACTTC
CASSLGAPTGRYEQYF
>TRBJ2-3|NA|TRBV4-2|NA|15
TGTGCCAGCAGCCAAGAACTAGCCTCCACAGATACGCAGTATTTT
CASSQELASTDTQYF
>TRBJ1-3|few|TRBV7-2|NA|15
TGTGCCAGCAGCCCACAGGGAAGGGAATCGAACACCATATATTTT
CASSPQGRESNTIYF
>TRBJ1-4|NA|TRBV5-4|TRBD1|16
TGTGCCAGCAGCTTAGGACAGGGGGGGTTGAATGAAAAACTGTTTTTT
CASSLGQGGLNEKLFF
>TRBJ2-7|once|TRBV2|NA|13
TGTGCCAGCAGTGTGGGCGGGACCTACGAGCAGTACTTC
CASSVGGTYEQYF
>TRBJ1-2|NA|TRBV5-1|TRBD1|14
TGCGCCAGCAGTTATGCAGGGGGCGTCAATGGCTACACCTTC
CASSYAGGVNGYTF
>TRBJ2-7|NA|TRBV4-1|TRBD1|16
TGCGCCAGCAGCCAAGGCTGGGGGGACAGGGGGCTCGAGCAGTACTTC
CASSQGWGDRGLEQYF
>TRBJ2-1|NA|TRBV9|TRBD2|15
TGTGCCAGCAGCCCTAGCGGGACTTCCTACAATGAGCAGTTCTTC
CASSPSGTSYNEQFF
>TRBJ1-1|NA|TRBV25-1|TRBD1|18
TGTGCCAGCAGTGATGAGTTCTTAATCGGGACAGTGAACACTGAAGCTTTCTTT
CASSDEFLIGTVNTEAFF
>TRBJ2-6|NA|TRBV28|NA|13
TGTGCCACCCACTGGTCTGGGGCCAACGTCCTGACTTTC
CATHWSGANVLTF